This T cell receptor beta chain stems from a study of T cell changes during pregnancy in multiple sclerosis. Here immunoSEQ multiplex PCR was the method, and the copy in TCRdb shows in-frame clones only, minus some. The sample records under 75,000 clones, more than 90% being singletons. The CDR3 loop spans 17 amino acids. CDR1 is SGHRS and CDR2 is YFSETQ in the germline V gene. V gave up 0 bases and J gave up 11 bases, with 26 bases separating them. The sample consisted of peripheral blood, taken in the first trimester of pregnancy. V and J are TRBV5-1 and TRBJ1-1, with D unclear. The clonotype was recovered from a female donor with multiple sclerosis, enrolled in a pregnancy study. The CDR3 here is CASSLESSWRETATAFF. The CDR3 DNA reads TGCGCCAGCAGCTTGGAATCCTCATGGAGGGAGACGGCGACGGCTTTCTTT.